These 10 T cell receptor beta chains originate from one sample sequenced in a study of identical twins. MiXCR was run by TCRdb on the 5' RACE reads, yielding one entry per CDR3 protein. The data contain some 790,000 distinct CDR3 sequences, about 20% of them singletons. The data were also submitted as part of a second study, on T cells expressing NK-cell markers.

The sequenced sample consisted of PBMCs. The source is a young woman in good health.

This clonotype was detected many times. The V gene is TRBV6-5, the J gene TRBJ2-3, with D unresolved. The CDR3 is made up of 11 amino acids. The V end lost 11 bases, the J end lost 2 bases, and 8 bases lay between the germline ends. CDR1 is MNHEY, CDR2 SVGAGI, per germline. CDR3 sequence reads: CASEDTDTQYF. Here the CDR3 DNA reads TGTGCCTCCGAGGACACAGATACGCAGTATTTT.

V and J are TRBV7-2 and TRBJ2-1; 13 nucleotides line up with TRBD2. CDR1 SGHTA and CDR2 FQGNSA come from the germline V gene. The J segment lost 10 bases and the V segment lost 0 bases, leaving 0 bases of the junction unmatched. CDR3 length: 14 residues. CDR3 residues: CASSLAGLAGEQFF. The CDR3 DNA sequence: TGTGCCAGCAGCTTAGCGGGACTAGCGGGGGAGCAGTTCTTC. The whole variable domain, remainder taken from reference TRBV7-2 and TRBJ2-1, is GAGVSQSPSNKVTEKGKDVELRCDPISGHTALYWYRQSLGQGLEFLIYFQGNSAPDKSGLPSDRFSAERTGGSVSTLTIQRTQQEDSAVYLCASSLAGLAGEQFFGPGTRLTVL.

There are a few counts of this clonotype. The chain links TRBV11-3 to TRBJ2-1, with TRBD1 as a possible D gene (6 bases). Per germline, CDR1 SGHNT and CDR2 YENEEA. The CDR3 spans 14 residues. Trimming pared 2 bases from V and 6 bases from J, leaving 11 bases between. CDR3 protein: CASSLSAQGNEQFF. Here the CDR3 DNA reads TGTGCCAGCAGCTTATCTGCACAGGGCAATGAGCAGTTCTTC.

The rearrangement uses TRBV5-1 and TRBJ2-3; D not resolved. CDR1 is SGHRS and CDR2 is YFSETQ in the germline V gene. The CDR3 loop spans 19 amino acids. V shed 0 bases and J shed 0 bases, with 20 bases lying between them. The CDR3 protein is CASSLAVGIGWLSTDTQYF. The CDR3 DNA reads as TGCGCCAGCAGCTTGGCCGTTGGGATCGGCTGGTTGAGCACAGATACGCAGTATTTT.

The rearrangement uses TRBV7-8 and TRBJ2-1; 8 bases fit TRBD2. The ends lost 8 bases at V and 2 bases at J; junction bases unmatched: 5. The CDR3 runs to 14 residues. In germline, CDR1 is SGHVS, CDR2 FQNEAQ. Written as DNA, the CDR3 is TGTGCCAGCGACGGCGGGAGGACCTACAATGAGCAGTTCTTC. Residues: CASDGGRTYNEQFF.

In this sample, this clonotype turned up a few times. The V and J genes are TRBV20-1 and TRBJ2-5; 10 bases align to TRBD1. CDR1 and CDR2 (germline): DFQATT, SNEGSKA (reference sequence). With 6 bases clipped from V and 2 bases from J, the junction kept 6 bases outside the gene matches. The CDR3 totals 14 residues. The CDR3, as DNA: TGCAGTGCGGAAGACAGGGGGCGACAAGAGACCCAGTACTTC. Protein product: CSAEDRGRQETQYF.

This clonotype occurred a few times. The chain recombines TRBV5-6 with TRBJ2-5, with D hard to call. The CDR3 extends over 15 amino acids. Germline CDR1 reads SGHDT; CDR2 reads YYEEEE. V gave up 3 bases and J gave up 3 bases, with 15 bases separating them. CDR3 nucleotide sequence: TGTGCCAGCAGCTCGGAGACCTTTTTGGAAGAGACCCAGTACTTC. Translation: CASSSETFLEETQYF.

The chain combines TRBV5-1 with TRBJ1-1; 7 bases map to TRBD1. Trimming at V came to 4 bases and at J to 10 bases, leaving 10 bases not matched to a gene. Per germline, CDR1 SGHRS and CDR2 YFSETQ. CDR3 length: 13 residues. As DNA, the CDR3 is TGCGCCAGCAGCCCGACGGACAGGCTGGTAGCTTTCTTT. This sequence encodes CASSPTDRLVAFF.

The chain is built from TRBV6-5 and TRBJ1-5, with D maybe TRBD1 (6 bases). CDR1 and CDR2 (germline): MNHEY, SVGAGI. Trimming cost V 0 bases and J 8 bases, with 8 bases left between them. This CDR3 is built from 13 residues. DNA of the CDR3: TGTGCCAGCAGTTACTCGTACAGGGAGCCCCAGCATTTT. Translated: CASSYSYREPQHF.

This sequence joins TRBV20-1 and TRBJ2-3; D possibly corresponds to TRBD2 (5 bases). The CDR3 runs 15 residues. Trimming took off 0 bases at V and 6 bases at J, with 16 bases between the two ends. Germline CDR1 DFQATT, CDR2 SNEGSKA (reference sequence). The CDR3 DNA reads TGCAGTGCTAGAGATCCCTGGGGAGATGTGGATACGCAGTATTTT. This gives the protein CSARDPWGDVDTQYF.